This T cell receptor (beta chain) derives from a study of Graves' ophthalmopathy and Graves' hyperthyroidism. Study-wide results and caveats: An 81.08% specificity and about 88% sensitivity were achieved by a 13-signature model that separated ophthalmopathy from stable hyperthyroidism. Most thyroid clonotypes with frequency above 0.001 were detected in blood too. Ophthalmopathy progression prediction by the model yielded a sensitivity of 60% to 71% and a specificity of less than 75%.

V lost 5 bases, J lost 0 bases, and 4 bases lay in between. The germline CDR1 and CDR2 sequences are SQVTM and ANQGSEA. The CDR3 is 11 residues long. Amplified material comprised TCR beta CDR3 regions derived from RNA transcripts. First-round RT-PCR with HTBI primers preceded a second-round multiplex PCR. TCRdb reanalysed the multiplex PCR reads using MiXCR and keeps one entry per CDR3 protein. This repertoire shows about 390,000 distinct CDR3 sequences, 15% found once; its top ten account for about 7.3%. This clonotype was picked up many times. Its antigen is unknown. New diagnoses, under 2 months' duration, and ages 18 to 65 characterized the hyperthyroidism patients.

The sample comprised peripheral blood. The rearrangement joins TRBV29-1 to TRBJ1-1, with D unresolved. This receptor was identified in a woman between 18 and 30 years old with stable Graves' hyperthyroidism. The CDR3 nucleotides read TGCAGCGTTTGGTTGAACACTGAAGCTTTCTTT. It translates to CSVWLNTEAFF.